The 4 T cell receptor beta chains in this list originate from one sample, sequenced in a study of blood T cell repertoires in COVID-19. TCRdb keeps only in-frame clones here, not all; method: immunoSEQ multiplex PCR. The table records about 250,000 clones, about 88% of them present only once. The sample consisted of peripheral blood. These receptors all stem from a woman aged 40 to 50 who had recovered from COVID-19.

The gene calls are TRBV7-2 and TRBJ1-5, with a weak D call TRBD1 (5 bases). Germline lookup yields CDR1 SGHTA and CDR2 FQGNSA. The CDR3 has 15 amino acids. V lost 1 base to trimming and J lost 6 bases, with 13 bases between them. CDR3 nucleotide sequence: TGTGCCAGCAGCTTAGAAATCCCAGGGCGTCAGCCCCAGCATTTT. Translating it yields CASSLEIPGRQPQHF.

The chain joins TRBV11-3 to TRBJ2-5, with unresolved D. Germline lookup yields CDR1 SGHNT and CDR2 YENEEA. The CDR3 consists of 12 residues. V was pared by 4 bases and J by 6 bases, with 9 bases between. CDR3 region: CASSSTAKTQYF. The CDR3 nucleotides read TGTGCCAGCAGCTCCACTGCTAAGACCCAGTACTTC.

CDR3 sequence: CASSRNREPGEQYF. The CDR3 DNA follows: TGTGCCAGCAGTCGCAACAGGGAGCCCGGCGAGCAGTACTTC. The chain carries TRBV6-5 and TRBJ2-7, with D perhaps TRBD1 (6 bases). The CDR3 length is 14 residues. Trimming removed 5 bases at V and 6 bases at J, with 17 bases between. Germline values: CDR1 MNHEY, CDR2 SVGAGI.

CDR3 in amino acids: CASSGLEGTEAFF. The CDR3 coding sequence is TGTGCCAGCAGCGGACTGGAGGGCACTGAAGCTTTCTTT. This chain joins TRBV5-6 and TRBJ1-1; D remains ambiguous. This CDR3 contains 13 residues. Germline-derived CDR1 and CDR2 are SGHDT and YYEEEE. Between the trimmed V and J ends, which lost 4 bases and 4 bases, there was a span of 11 bases.